This T cell receptor (beta chain) derives from a study of early T cells in non-severe SARS-CoV-2 infection. MiXCR was run by TCRdb on the 5' RACE reads, yielding one entry per CDR3 protein. The sample has 35,000 to 45,000 distinct CDR3 sequences, approximately 5.9% seen once; the top ten hold around 7.7%. This clonotype was observed a handful of times. V shed 1 base and J shed 0 bases, with 12 bases lying between them. Germline-derived CDR1 and CDR2 are KGHSH and LQKENI. The CDR3 is made up of 16 amino acids. The chain employs TRBV18 and TRBJ2-5; D remains ambiguous. The specimen comprised whole blood, sampled at baseline. This TCR was recovered from an adult who was a healthcare worker with PCR-confirmed SARS-CoV-2 infection or an uninfected control (not recorded which). This chain's CDR3 is CASSPQRTVDQETQYF. The CDR3 coding sequence is TGTGCCAGCTCACCACAGAGAACGGTCGACCAAGAGACCCAGTACTTC.